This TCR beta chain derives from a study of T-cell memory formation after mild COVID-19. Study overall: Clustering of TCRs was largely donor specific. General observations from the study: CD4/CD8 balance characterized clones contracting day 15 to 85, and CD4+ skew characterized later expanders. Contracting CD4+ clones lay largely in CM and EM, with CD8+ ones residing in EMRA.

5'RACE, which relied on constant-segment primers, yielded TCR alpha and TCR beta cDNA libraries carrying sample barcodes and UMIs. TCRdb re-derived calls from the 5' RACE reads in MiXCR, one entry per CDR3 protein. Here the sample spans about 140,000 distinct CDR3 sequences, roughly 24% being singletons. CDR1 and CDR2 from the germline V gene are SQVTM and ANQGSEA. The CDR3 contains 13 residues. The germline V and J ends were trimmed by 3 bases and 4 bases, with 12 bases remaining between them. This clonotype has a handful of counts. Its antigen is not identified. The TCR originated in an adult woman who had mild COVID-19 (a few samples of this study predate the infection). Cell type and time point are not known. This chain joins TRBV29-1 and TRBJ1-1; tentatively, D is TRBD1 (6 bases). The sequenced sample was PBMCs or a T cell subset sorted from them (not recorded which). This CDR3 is CSVDRQGTTEAFF. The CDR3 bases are TGCAGCGTTGATCGGCAGGGGACCACTGAAGCTTTCTTT.